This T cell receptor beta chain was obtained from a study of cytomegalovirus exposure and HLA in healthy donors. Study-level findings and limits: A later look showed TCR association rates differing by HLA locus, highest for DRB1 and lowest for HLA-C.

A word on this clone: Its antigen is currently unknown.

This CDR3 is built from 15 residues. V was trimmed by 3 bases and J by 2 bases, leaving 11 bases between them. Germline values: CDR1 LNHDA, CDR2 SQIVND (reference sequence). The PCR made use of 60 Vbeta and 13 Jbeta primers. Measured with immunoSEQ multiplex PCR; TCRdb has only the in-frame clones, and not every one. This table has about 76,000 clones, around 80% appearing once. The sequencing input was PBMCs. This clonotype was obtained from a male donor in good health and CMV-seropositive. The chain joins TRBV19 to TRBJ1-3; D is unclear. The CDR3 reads CASSIISGTGNTIYF. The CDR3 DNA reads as TGTGCCAGTAGTATTATTTCGGGGACTGGAAACACCATATATTTT.